The next 21 T cell receptor beta chains were all read from a single sample in a study of CXCR3-negative and CXCR3-positive naive CD8 T cells. UMI labels and 5' RACE were used to prepare the TRB cDNA libraries. From the 5' RACE reads, TCRdb lists one entry per CDR3 protein and no DNA. This specimen shows about 38,000 distinct CDR3 sequences; the ten leading clones hold 13% to 15%. Input material: memory CD8+ T cells from blood. The source of these receptors is a human donor in good health. Some clones in this sample may be carry-over from other donors' samples.

The chain employs TRBV11-2 and TRBJ2-2; TCRdb returns TRBD1, unconfirmable since there is no DNA. The CDR3 totals 12 residues. Germline V lookup: CDR1 SGHAT, CDR2 FQNNGV. The CDR3 region is CASDQGDGELFF.

CDR3 amino acids: CASSQTGNQETQYF. The rearrangement links TRBV7-7 to TRBJ2-5. The CDR3 has 14 residues. The germline CDR1 and CDR2 sequences are SSHAT and FNYEAQ (reference sequence).

The genes are TRBV7-2 and TRBJ2-3; TCRdb's D gene call, TRBD1, goes unchecked for lack of DNA. The CDR3 length is 14 residues. Germline CDR1 SGHTA, CDR2 FQGNSA. This CDR3 is CASRPGQNTDTQYF. The variable domain in full, completed from reference TRBV7-2 and TRBJ2-3, reads GAGVSQSPSNKVTEKGKDVELRCDPISGHTALYWYRQSLGQGLEFLIYFQGNSAPDKSGLPSDRFSAERTGGSVSTLTIQRTQQEDSAVYLCASRPGQNTDTQYFGPGTRLTVL.

The chain has TRBV29-1 and TRBJ2-7; with no DNA, the TCRdb D assignment of TRBD1 cannot be verified. From germline, CDR1 is SQVTM and CDR2 ANQGSEA. The CDR3 consists of 12 residues. This chain's CDR3 is CSVSEGSYEQYF.

Here the CDR3 reads CASSFGGGSYNEQFF. The gene calls are TRBV7-8 and TRBJ2-1. There are 15 residues in the CDR3. Germline V lookup: CDR1 SGHVS, CDR2 FQNEAQ.

The chain is built from TRBV24-1 and TRBJ2-7; TCRdb's D call of TRBD1 is untestable without DNA. CDR1 is KGHDR and CDR2 is SFDVKD in the germline V gene. The length of the CDR3 is 11 residues. The CDR3 here is CATGQGGEQYF.

The CDR3 protein is CASSSAGDSYNEQFF. The chain is built from TRBV11-2 and TRBJ2-1. The CDR3 is 15 residues long. The V gene's germline CDR1 is SGHAT and CDR2 FQNNGV.

The V and J genes are TRBV5-4 and TRBJ1-2; there is no DNA to check the TCRdb D call of TRBD1. Germline V gene data show CDR1 as SGHNT and CDR2 as YYREEE (reference sequence). The CDR3 loop spans 13 amino acids. The CDR3 sequence: CASSLWSGDGYTF. The whole variable domain, filled in from reference TRBV5-4 and TRBJ1-2, reads ETGVTQSPTHLIKTRGQQVTLRCSSQSGHNTVSWYQQALGQGPQFIFQYYREEENGRGNFPPRFSGLQFPNYSSELNVNALELDDSALYLCASSLWSGDGYTFGSGTRLTVV.

The chain employs TRBV20-1 and TRBJ2-3. CDR1 and CDR2 (germline): DFQATT, SNEGSKA (reference sequence). CDR3 size: 16 residues. CDR3 sequence reads: CSARDLAGWGTDTQYF.

This chain links TRBV4-2 with TRBJ2-7; TCRdb proposes TRBD2, but this gene call is untestable without DNA. The CDR3 sequence is 13 residues long. CDR1 is LGHNA and CDR2 is YNFKEQ in the germline V gene. The CDR3 is CASSPGLADEQYF.

This rearrangement joins TRBV29-1 to TRBJ2-7. CDR3 length: 12 residues. Germline V lookup: CDR1 SQVTM, CDR2 ANQGSEA. The chain's CDR3 is CSVVDGSYEQYF.

This CDR3 reads CASSPRGVDSSGYTF. This chain joins TRBV12-3 or TRBV12-4 and TRBJ1-2; TCRdb reports TRBD1, a call that lacks DNA to check it against. The CDR3 length is 15 residues.

The V gene is TRBV29-1, the J gene TRBJ2-5. The CDR3 runs 13 residues. Per the germline V gene, CDR1 is SQVTM and CDR2 is ANQGSEA. CDR3 in amino acids: CSVDEGLRETQYF.

The chain couples TRBV24-1 to TRBJ2-3; the TCRdb call, TRBD2, lacks DNA for checking. Germline loops: CDR1 KGHDR, CDR2 SFDVKD. CDR3 size: 15 residues. CDR3 residues: CATSDLSTGRDTQYF.

V and J are TRBV7-2 and TRBJ2-5; the TCRdb D gene call, TRBD2, has no DNA to confirm it. The CDR3 consists of 16 residues. Germline CDR1 SGHTA, CDR2 FQGNSA. The CDR3 is CASSLGLAGISETQYF. Supplemented by reference TRBV7-2 and TRBJ2-5, the full variable domain reads GAGVSQSPSNKVTEKGKDVELRCDPISGHTALYWYRQSLGQGLEFLIYFQGNSAPDKSGLPSDRFSAERTGGSVSTLTIQRTQQEDSAVYLCASSLGLAGISETQYFGPGTRLLVL.

The chain uses TRBV5-1 and TRBJ2-3; as DNA is missing, the TRBD1 call by TCRdb cannot be tested. Germline CDR1 reads SGHRS; CDR2 reads YFSETQ. The CDR3 is 14 amino acids. The CDR3 protein is CASTFLGGTDTQYF.

The chain joins TRBV23-1 to TRBJ2-7. Being an ORF, TRBV23-1 has a function that is uncertain. CDR3 length: 13 amino acids. CDR3 amino acids: CASSLGVYYEQYF.

This chain connects TRBV18 to TRBJ2-7; TCRdb's assignment of TRBD1 cannot be checked, as there is no DNA. This CDR3 spans 16 amino acids. Germline lookup yields CDR1 KGHSH and CDR2 LQKENI. Here the CDR3 reads CASSPAGSTAVGEQYF.

The J gene is TRBJ2-1, the V gene TRBV6-4; the TCRdb call, TRBD1, lacks DNA for checking. Germline V gene data show CDR1 as MRHNA and CDR2 as SNTAGT. The CDR3 runs 14 residues. CDR3 loop: CASSETGDVNEQFF.

J is TRBJ2-7 and V is TRBV14; TCRdb proposes TRBD2, but this gene call is untestable without DNA. This CDR3 is 14 amino acids long. Germline assignment: CDR1 SGHDN and CDR2 FVKESK. CDR3 residues: CASSQDRRTGEQYF.

The rearrangement joins TRBV7-9 to TRBJ2-3; the TRBD1 assignment by TCRdb is unverifiable without DNA. The CDR3 length is 16 residues. Per the germline V gene, CDR1 is SEHNR and CDR2 is FQNEAQ (reference sequence). CDR3 sequence: CASSLAGRGSTDTQYF.